What follows are 23 T cell receptor beta chains derived from one specimen sequenced in a study of regulatory T cells in long-lasting Graves disease. Building the TCR beta libraries relied on iRepertoire HTBI primers, and CDR3 regions underwent Arm-PCR. TCRdb analysed the multiplex PCR reads with MiXCR anew, one entry per CDR3 protein. Among about 660,000 distinct CDR3 sequences listed, about 30% were seen once. Time point noted: persistent/refractory GD, antithyroid drugs over 5 years with positive TRAb. The TCR library was made from RNA extracted from PBMCs. The starting material was peripheral blood mononuclear cells (PBMCs), obtained when the disease was refractory, from a patient treated with antithyroid drugs. These receptor sequences come from a female donor with Graves disease.

This clonotype came up many times. V and J are TRBV28 and TRBJ1-5; the D is unclear. Trimming removed 5 bases from V and 3 bases from J, with 17 bases in between. Germline-derived CDR1 and CDR2 are MDHEN and SYDVKM. The CDR3 contains 16 residues. The CDR3, as DNA: TGTGCCAGCAGTAAGAGGCCAGGTTCTTACAATCAGCCCCAGCATTTT. Its protein product is CASSKRPGSYNQPQHF.

The gene calls are TRBV28 and TRBJ2-1; 9 positions agree with TRBD2. Germline V CDR1 and CDR2: MDHEN, SYDVKM. After removal of 6 bases from V and 0 bases from J, the junction contained 12 bases not matched to a gene. This CDR3 comprises 18 residues. The CDR3 sequence is CASSPTTSGPSSYNEQFF. CDR3 nucleotide sequence: TGTGCCAGCAGCCCTACTACTAGCGGGCCTAGCTCCTACAATGAGCAGTTCTTC.

This sequence joins TRBV27 and TRBJ2-4, with no clear D. Per germline, CDR1 MNHEY and CDR2 SMNVEV (reference sequence). The V end lost 11 bases, the J end lost 6 bases, and 17 bases lay between the germline ends. The CDR3 is made up of 13 amino acids. CDR3 bases: TGTGCCGTGCGTGACGACGTCGCAAACATTCAGTACTTC. It specifies CAVRDDVANIQYF.

This clonotype has more than one count but fewer than ten. The chain uses TRBV11-2 and TRBJ2-1, with TRBD2 matching 13 bases. V lost 5 bases and J lost 12; bases outside the gene matches: 13. The CDR3 runs to 16 residues. In germline, CDR1 is SGHAT, CDR2 FQNNGV. The CDR3 DNA reads TGTGCCAGCAGCCCCGCCCGGACTAGCGGGAGAGACGGGCAGTTCTTC. Encoded protein: CASSPARTSGRDGQFF. Complete variable domain (other parts from reference TRBV11-2 and TRBJ2-1): EAGVAQSPRYKIIEKRQSVAFWCNPISGHATLYWYQQILGQGPKLLIQFQNNGVVDDSQLPKDRFSAERLKGVDSTLKIQPAKLEDSAVYLCASSPARTSGRDGQFFGPGTRLTVL.

This clonotype came up a few times. The chain recombines TRBV2 with TRBJ2-7; tentative D call: TRBD1 (6 bases). Germline CDR1 SNHLY, CDR2 FYNNEI. The CDR3 has 15 amino acids. V lost 3 bases, J lost 6 bases, and 18 bases lay in between. The CDR3 DNA reads as TGTGCCAGCAGTGAGGGGGCCACCCTTAATGGCGAGCAGTACTTC. This codes for CASSEGATLNGEQYF. Drawing the rest from reference TRBV2 and TRBJ2-7, the complete variable domain is EPEVTQTPSHQVTQMGQEVILRCVPISNHLYFYWYRQILGQKVEFLVSFYNNEISEKSEIFDDQFSVERPDGSNFTLKIRSTKLEDSAMYFCASSEGATLNGEQYFGPGTRLTVT.

The rearrangement links TRBV7-2 to TRBJ2-5, with a tentative D call TRBD1 (6 bases). The CDR3 loop spans 15 amino acids. V was pared by 1 base and J by 5 bases, with 14 bases between. Germline V gene data show CDR1 as SGHTA and CDR2 as FQGNSA. CDR3 DNA: TGTGCCAGCAGCTTAGTGTCCCGAGGGGGTGAGACCCAGTACTTC. This encodes CASSLVSRGGETQYF.

This clonotype appeared a few times. The V call is TRBV7-2, the J call TRBJ2-5; a possible D gene is TRBD1 (5 bases). The V end was cut by 5 bases, the J end by 1 base, with 11 bases between. Germline V gene data show CDR1 as SGHTA and CDR2 as FQGNSA. The CDR3 sequence is 14 residues long. The chain's CDR3 is CASSPRDFQETQYF. The CDR3 bases are TGTGCCAGCAGCCCCAGGGATTTCCAAGAGACCCAGTACTTC. Full variable domain (outside the CDR3, taken from reference TRBV7-2 and TRBJ2-5): GAGVSQSPSNKVTEKGKDVELRCDPISGHTALYWYRQSLGQGLEFLIYFQGNSAPDKSGLPSDRFSAERTGGSVSTLTIQRTQQEDSAVYLCASSPRDFQETQYFGPGTRLLVL.

This chain connects TRBV5-1 to TRBJ2-2; possibly TRBD1 for D (6 bases). This CDR3 is 13 amino acids long. Deletions cut 5 bases from V and 4 bases from J, with 9 bases between. Germline values: CDR1 SGHRS, CDR2 YFSETQ. The CDR3 loop reads CASRTGTTGELFF. The CDR3 DNA reads as TGCGCCAGCAGGACAGGAACCACCGGGGAGCTGTTTTTT.

V usage is TRBV29-1 and J usage is TRBJ2-7; 10 bases are a match to TRBD2. CDR3 length equals 11 residues. With V trimmed by 6 bases and J by 4 bases, 0 bases remained unmatched. Germline V CDR1 and CDR2: SQVTM, ANQGSEA. CDR3 sequence reads: CSVTSGYEQYF. The CDR3 coding sequence is TGCAGCGTGACTAGCGGGTACGAGCAGTACTTC.

This clonotype was recorded many times. The gene calls are TRBV7-2 and TRBJ1-5; 10 bases are shared with TRBD1. CDR1 SGHTA and CDR2 FQGNSA come from the germline V gene. V lost 5 bases and J lost 6; bases outside the gene matches: 4. This CDR3 contains 14 residues. This chain's CDR3 is CASSRGDRGQPQHF. The CDR3 DNA is TGTGCCAGCAGCCGTGGGGACAGGGGTCAGCCCCAGCATTTT.

In its sample, this clonotype was seen many times. The J gene is TRBJ1-5, the V gene TRBV6-2 or TRBV6-3; 9 nucleotides align to TRBD1. V shed 2 bases and J 9 bases; nucleotides not matched to a gene: 14. Germline loops: CDR1 MNHEY, CDR2 SVGEGT. The CDR3 sequence is 17 residues long. The CDR3 DNA reads TGTGCCAGCAGTTACGGGACAGGGACGGGGGGAAACGCGCCCCAGCATTTT. Translated, it gives CASSYGTGTGGNAPQHF.

This clonotype was observed a handful of times. V and J are TRBV5-1 and TRBJ1-2; D is unresolved. This CDR3 contains 13 residues. V dropped 1 base and J dropped 4 bases, with 8 bases sitting between them. CDR1 and CDR2 (germline): SGHRS, YFSETQ. The CDR3, as DNA: TGCGCCAGCAGCTTGAGCCAGCGCTATGGCTACACCTTC. Protein product: CASSLSQRYGYTF.

There are a few counts of this clonotype. The chain uses TRBV19 and TRBJ1-1; D unclear. The CDR3 sequence is 14 residues long. Germline V gives CDR1 LNHDA, CDR2 SQIVND (reference sequence). Deletions cut 6 bases from V and 5 bases from J, with 16 bases between. CDR3: CASSASAARTEAFF. In DNA, the CDR3 is TGTGCCAGTAGCGCGTCCGCGGCGCGGACTGAAGCTTTCTTT.

This clonotype occurred a few times. V usage is TRBV7-9 and J usage is TRBJ2-5, with a weak D call TRBD2 (5 bases). The V gene's germline CDR1 is SEHNR and CDR2 FQNEAQ (reference sequence). The CDR3 is 12 amino acids. Trimming pared 8 bases from V and 5 bases from J, leaving 12 bases between. In DNA form, the CDR3 reads TGTGCCAGCCAAATAGCGATGGAGACCCAGTACTTC. It encodes CASQIAMETQYF.

This chain links TRBV19 with TRBJ1-5; D perhaps matches TRBD1 (6 bases). Trimming shortened V by 5 bases and J by 3 bases, and 14 bases separated the two germline ends. The CDR3 contains 15 residues. Per the germline V gene, CDR1 is LNHDA and CDR2 is SQIVND (reference sequence). CDR3 coding DNA: TGTGCCAGTAGTCCCCTGACAGGCAACAATCAGCCCCAGCATTTT. Protein product: CASSPLTGNNQPQHF.

There are a few counts of this clonotype. The rearrangement joins TRBV12-3 or TRBV12-4 to TRBJ1-4, with 7 bases matching TRBD1. V lost 6 bases to trimming and J lost 0 bases; unmatched junction nucleotides: 4. The CDR3 contains 15 residues. CDR3 in amino acids: CASSLTGATNEKLFF. CDR3 coding DNA: TGTGCCAGCAGCCTTACAGGGGCAACTAATGAAAAACTGTTTTTT.

The chain links TRBV7-9 to TRBJ1-2, with 9 bases lining up with TRBD1. Germline V gives CDR1 SEHNR, CDR2 FQNEAQ (reference sequence). The CDR3 loop spans 14 amino acids. V shed 4 bases and J 8 bases; nucleotides not matched to a gene: 8. As DNA, the CDR3 is TGTGCCAGCAGCTGGGGACAGGGCGTTGAAGGCTACACCTTC. Translated, it gives CASSWGQGVEGYTF.

In this sample, this clonotype turned up a few times. The chain joins TRBV29-1 to TRBJ2-5; tentative D call: TRBD1 (6 bases). The germline V gene has CDR1 SQVTM and CDR2 ANQGSEA. The CDR3 sequence is 13 residues long. The V and J ends lost 4 bases and 2 bases respectively, with 11 bases between them. The CDR3 region has the DNA TGCAGCGTTGCTAGGGACACGCAAGAGACCCAGTACTTC. This sequence encodes CSVARDTQETQYF.

The sample holds many counts of this clonotype. The chain links TRBV12-5 to TRBJ1-2, with TRBD1 as a possible D gene (6 bases). V was trimmed by 2 bases and J by 8 bases, leaving 12 bases between them. This CDR3 has 13 amino acids. Germline CDR1 and CDR2: LGHNT and FRNRAP. The CDR3 spells CASGLPGTLGYTF. In DNA form, the CDR3 reads TGTGCTAGTGGTTTGCCTGGGACATTAGGCTACACCTTC.

This clonotype was seen at least ten times. The J gene is TRBJ1-5, the V gene TRBV2, with 12 nucleotides matching TRBD1. The CDR3 is 13 residues long. The trim removed 8 bases at V and 6 bases at J, leaving 2 bases unmatched. Germline V gene data show CDR1 as SNHLY and CDR2 as FYNNEI. For the CDR3, the DNA is TGTGCCAGCGGGACAGGGGGCGGTCAGCCCCAGCATTTT. This translates into CASGTGGGQPQHF.

This clonotype showed up just a few times. V usage is TRBV30 and J usage is TRBJ2-7, with D possibly being TRBD2 (5 bases). V lost 2 bases and J 7 bases, leaving 15 bases between the germline ends. The CDR3 runs 13 residues. The germline V gene has CDR1 GTSNPN and CDR2 SVGIG (reference sequence). The CDR3 sequence: CAWSNGLPGEQYF. CDR3 sequence (DNA): TGTGCCTGGAGTAACGGACTCCCGGGGGAGCAGTACTTC.

Only a few counts were recorded for this clonotype. The J gene is TRBJ1-1, the V gene TRBV27; a possible D gene is TRBD1 (6 bases). This CDR3 comprises 15 residues. Trimming left V 2 bases short and J 5 bases short, with 15 bases between. Per germline, CDR1 MNHEY and CDR2 SMNVEV (reference sequence). The DNA for the CDR3 is TGTGCCAGCAGTTTAACCACAGGGCCAAAGACTGAAGCTTTCTTT. This translates into CASSLTTGPKTEAFF.

V and J are TRBV6-5 and TRBJ1-2; TRBD1 matches at 7 bases. CDR1 and CDR2 from the germline V gene are MNHEY and SVGAGI. CDR3 length: 16 amino acids. V gave up 2 bases and J gave up 3 bases; unmatched junction bases: 9. CDR3: CASSYEGGTEYYGYTF. Written as DNA, the CDR3 is TGTGCCAGCAGTTACGAAGGCGGGACAGAGTACTATGGCTACACCTTC.